The entry below describes one T cell receptor beta chain. Antigen unknown. TCRdb's copy holds only in-frame clones and misses some; the assay was immunoSEQ multiplex PCR. The sample holds roughly 120,000 clones, about nine tenths seen once. These data are taken from a study of graft-versus-host responses after intestinal transplantation. Looking at the study overall: All of the recipients had induction that used anti-thymocyte globulin, then tacrolimus and steroids for 2 to 3 years. Study-level findings and limits: Across patients carrying graft-donor T cell macrochimerism, allografts held high graft-versus-host to host-versus-graft clonal ratios.

Germline lookup yields CDR1 SGHNT and CDR2 YYREEE (reference sequence). Trimming stripped 2 bases from V and 2 bases from J, with 9 bases between. This CDR3 is 14 amino acids long. This specimen was unstimulated CD4+ T cells sorted from spleen or lymph node cells, taken before intestinal transplant. The chain joins TRBV5-4 to TRBJ2-3, with a possible D match to TRBD2 (6 bases). The origin of this receptor is a human donor who received an intestinal transplant. CDR3 nucleotides: TGTGCCAGCAGCTTTGGCGGGAACACAGATACGCAGTATTTT. Its protein product is CASSFGGNTDTQYF. Based on the CDR3 plus reference TRBV5-4 and TRBJ2-3, the full variable domain is ETGVTQSPTHLIKTRGQQVTLRCSSQSGHNTVSWYQQALGQGPQFIFQYYREEENGRGNFPPRFSGLQFPNYSSELNVNALELDDSALYLCASSFGGNTDTQYFGPGTRLTVL.